This T cell receptor beta chain was captured in a study of T-cell reconstitution after alpha-beta-depleted transplantation in children. This clonotype was seen more than once but under ten times. The germline gives CDR1 SGHKS, CDR2 YYEKEE (reference sequence). The CDR3 has 16 amino acids. V was cut by 3 bases and J by 3 bases, with 17 bases left in between. This sample's TCRbeta library carried unique molecular identifier barcodes. TCRdb re-called the PCR reads with MiXCR, one entry per CDR3 protein. The repertoire includes 170,000 or so distinct CDR3 sequences, approximately 6.6% of them detected once, and over 2.5% sits in the top ten.

This material consisted of PBMCs from the stem cell graft donor, taken from the stem cell graft. The chain combines TRBV5-5 with TRBJ2-3, with TRBD2 as a possible D gene (6 bases). This clonotype originated in a human donor who donated a stem cell graft to a child with Wiskott-Aldrich syndrome. CDR3 DNA sequence: TGTGCCAGCAGCTCCGGGTTTCTCGGAGGGACAGATACGCAGTATTTT. The encoded protein is CASSSGFLGGTDTQYF.